The 17 T cell receptor beta chains below all came from one sample that was sequenced in a study of blood T cell repertoires in COVID-19. Profiled with immunoSEQ multiplex PCR; TCRdb holds only in-frame clones, not every one. The sample carries approximately 270,000 clones, approximately 83% recorded once. Sequencing input: peripheral blood. The source is a woman between 65 and 79 years old with acute or convalescent COVID-19.

This rearrangement joins TRBV18 to TRBJ1-1; perhaps TRBD1 as D (5 bases). Germline loops: CDR1 KGHSH, CDR2 LQKENI. The CDR3 runs 15 residues. Trimming pared 6 bases from V and 4 bases from J, leaving 18 bases between. CDR3 protein: CASSSLSGQGTEAFF. DNA for the CDR3: TGTGCCAGCTCTTCCCTCTCAGGGCAGGGCACTGAAGCTTTCTTT.

Here the CDR3 reads CASSLTGAGNSPLHF. CDR3 DNA: TGTGCCAGCAGCTTAACGGGCGCGGGGAATTCACCCCTCCACTTT. The chain joins TRBV7-3 to TRBJ1-6; D call uncertain. The CDR3 runs to 15 residues. Germline V gives CDR1 SGHTA, CDR2 FQGTGA. The V end lost 0 bases, the J end lost 7 bases, and 10 bases lay between the germline ends.

CDR3 in amino acids: CASSVMSGEANYGYTF. CDR3 in DNA: TGTGCCAGCAGTGTTATGTCGGGGGAAGCTAACTATGGCTACACCTTC. The V gene is TRBV6-1, the J gene TRBJ1-2; the D gene is possibly TRBD1 (5 bases). Germline values: CDR1 MNHNS, CDR2 SASEGT. The germline V and J ends were trimmed by 4 bases and 0 bases, with 15 bases remaining between them. This CDR3 has 16 residues.

V and J are TRBV6-1 and TRBJ1-1; 7 nucleotides match TRBD1. The germline CDR1 and CDR2 sequences are MNHNS and SASEGT. Germline trimming cut 3 bases from V and 5 bases from J; bases unmatched to any gene: 12. This CDR3 has 16 residues. The DNA of the CDR3 is TGTGCCAGCAGTGATGACTTCCGACAGGGACGAACTGAAGCTTTCTTT. Its translation: CASSDDFRQGRTEAFF.

The chain joins TRBV6-6 to TRBJ1-5, with 10 positions matching TRBD1. The length of the CDR3 is 17 residues. In germline, CDR1 is MNHNY, CDR2 SVGAGI (reference sequence). The V gene end was trimmed by 5 bases and the J gene end by 6 bases; junction bases not matched to a gene: 13. As DNA, the CDR3 is TGTGCCAGCAGTCCATCCGCTATTGGGACAGGGGTTCAGCCCCAGCATTTT. Translated, it gives CASSPSAIGTGVQPQHF.

The chain recombines TRBV19 with TRBJ1-5; D ambiguous. Germline values: CDR1 LNHDA, CDR2 SQIVND (reference sequence). This CDR3 is 16 amino acids long. The germline V and J ends were trimmed by 3 bases and 6 bases, with 18 bases remaining between them. CDR3 loop: CASSIPTGGRGQPQHF. The CDR3 bases are TGTGCCAGTAGTATTCCTACCGGTGGGAGAGGTCAGCCCCAGCATTTT.

J is TRBJ2-7 and V is TRBV5-4; 9 positions agree with TRBD1. Per the germline V gene, CDR1 is SGHNT and CDR2 is YYREEE (reference sequence). The CDR3 is 17 residues long. The J segment lost 1 base and the V segment lost 1 base, leaving 9 bases of the junction unmatched. CDR3 bases: TGTGCCAGCAGCTTGAGTAAGGGGACAGGGAAATCCTACGAGCAGTACTTC. Its protein is CASSLSKGTGKSYEQYF.

The CDR3 DNA reads as TGTGCCAGCAAGGAGGGGACCTCTGGAAACACCATATATTTT. Translating gives CASKEGTSGNTIYF. The J gene is TRBJ1-3, the V gene TRBV6-5; weak D call: TRBD1 (5 bases). Per germline, CDR1 MNHEY and CDR2 SVGAGI. The CDR3 consists of 14 residues. The ends were cut back, 7 bases at V and 0 bases at J, with 10 bases in the middle.

The chain combines TRBV2 with TRBJ1-6; D gene unclear. V shed 2 bases and J shed 12 bases, with 11 bases lying between them. The CDR3 totals 13 residues. In germline, CDR1 is SNHLY, CDR2 FYNNEI. CDR3 residues: CASSEQRWGPLHF. The CDR3 DNA sequence: TGTGCCAGCAGTGAACAGCGGTGGGGACCCCTCCACTTT.

A note on this clone: Additional DNA sequences in this sample encode the identical CDR3. The V gene is TRBV3-1 (or the pseudogene TRBV3-2), the J gene TRBJ1-5; D is undetermined. The CDR3 sequence is 13 residues long. The V end was cut by 0 bases, the J end by 6 bases, with 6 bases between. Germline lookup yields CDR1 LGHDT and CDR2 YNNKEL (reference sequence). CDR3 region: CASSQDRVQPQHF. The CDR3 bases are TGTGCCAGCAGCCAAGATCGGGTTCAGCCCCAGCATTTT.

The chain uses TRBV7-9 and TRBJ1-5; D possibly corresponds to TRBD1 (6 bases). CDR1 and CDR2 from the germline V gene are SEHNR and FQNEAQ (reference sequence). This CDR3 region has 14 residues. Trimming pared 4 bases from V and 4 bases from J, leaving 11 bases between. In DNA form, the CDR3 reads TGTGCCAGCAGCTCCACAGGGCAGAATCAGCCCCAGCATTTT. Amino acid sequence: CASSSTGQNQPQHF.

This chain links TRBV3-1 (or the pseudogene TRBV3-2) with TRBJ2-3, with 14 bases lining up with TRBD2. CDR1 and CDR2 (germline): LGHDT, YNNKEL (reference sequence). Trimming took 4 bases from V and 4 from J; bases not matched to a gene: 7. The CDR3 extends over 17 amino acids. The CDR3 reads CASSPNRLAGGADTQYF. CDR3 DNA sequence: TGTGCCAGCAGCCCTAACAGACTAGCGGGGGGGGCAGATACGCAGTATTTT.

The chain uses TRBV7-9 and TRBJ1-4; 8 bases line up with TRBD1. V trimming: 2 bases; J trimming: 3 bases; junction bases outside the gene matches: 2. The CDR3 sequence is 15 residues long. Germline V gene lookup returns CDR1 SEHNR and CDR2 FQNEAQ (reference sequence). In nucleotides, the CDR3 is TGTGCCAGCAGCTTATTGGGACAGGCTAATGAAAAACTGTTTTTT. Translation: CASSLLGQANEKLFF. Together with reference TRBV7-9 and TRBJ1-4, the CDR3 gives the full variable domain: DTGVSQNPRHKITKRGQNVTFRCDPISEHNRLYWYRQTLGQGPEFLTYFQNEAQLEKSRLLSDRFSAERPKGSFSTLEIQRTEQGDSAMYLCASSLLGQANEKLFFGSGTQLSVL.

The chain uses TRBV7-3 and TRBJ1-1, with TRBD1 matching 8 bases. Germline V lookup: CDR1 SGHTA, CDR2 FQGTGA. This CDR3 region has 13 residues. Losses at the gene ends were 5 bases for V and 11 bases for J; bases not matched to a gene: 10. CDR3 bases: TGTGCCAGCAGCCGGATTCCGGGACAGGTCGCTTTCTTT. It encodes CASSRIPGQVAFF.

The chain is built from TRBV27 and TRBJ2-2; D may be TRBD1 (6 bases). The V gene lost 5 bases and the J gene lost 3 bases, with 13 bases spanning the gap. Germline CDR1 and CDR2: MNHEY and SMNVEV (reference sequence). This CDR3 is 15 amino acids long. This CDR3 reads CASSLRGSYTGELFF. DNA for the CDR3: TGTGCCAGCAGTCTCAGGGGCAGCTACACCGGGGAGCTGTTTTTT.

The chain uses TRBV2 and TRBJ1-5, with D tentatively TRBD1 (5 bases). Trimming took 6 bases from V and 0 from J, leaving 12 bases between them. The germline V gene encodes CDR1 SNHLY and CDR2 FYNNEI. This CDR3 comprises 15 residues. CDR3 sequence (DNA): TGTGCCAGCAGCCCGACAGCCTATAGCAATCAGCCCCAGCATTTT. It yields the protein CASSPTAYSNQPQHF.

This clone was picked up a small number of times. J is TRBJ1-4 and V is TRBV6-5, with D tentatively TRBD1 (5 bases). Germline CDR1 is MNHEY and CDR2 is SVGAGI. Trimming cost V 5 bases and J 2 bases, with 12 bases left between them. This CDR3 is 15 amino acids long. CDR3 region: CASSRYRGTNEKLFF. For the CDR3, the DNA is TGTGCCAGCAGTCGTTACCGGGGGACTAATGAAAAACTGTTTTTT.